These 26 T cell receptor beta chains were sequenced from one sample in a study of shared clonotypes between healthy human individuals. Sequenced by immunoSEQ multiplex PCR; TCRdb stores in-frame clones only, minus some. The data show fewer than 600,000 clones, with around three quarters seen just once and 12% held by the top ten. Sequencing used PBMCs. The receptors come from a woman aged 40 to 55 in good health. Some clones in this sample may be carry-over from other donors' samples.

The chain links TRBV11-2 to TRBJ2-5, with D perhaps TRBD2 (5 bases). V was trimmed by 2 bases and J by 5 bases, leaving 15 bases between them. Germline V gene sequence: CDR1 SGHAT, CDR2 FQNNGV. This CDR3 is built from 15 residues. CDR3 bases: TGTGCCAGCAGCTTAAACAGCGCTGGAGGTGAGACCCAGTACTTC. It is translated as CASSLNSAGGETQYF.

V and J are TRBV18 and TRBJ2-1, with 12 bases lining up with TRBD2. Germline CDR1 KGHSH, CDR2 LQKENI. J was trimmed by 8 bases and V by 3 bases; bases with no gene match: 8. The CDR3 sequence is 16 residues long. The CDR3 coding sequence is TGTGCCAGCTCACCTGCGACTAGCGGGAGCCTCTATGAGCAGTTCTTC. Protein: CASSPATSGSLYEQFF.

The chain carries TRBV5-1 and TRBJ1-1; D is unclear. The germline V gene has CDR1 SGHRS and CDR2 YFSETQ. This CDR3 is built from 13 residues. Trimming took off 4 bases at V and 3 bases at J, with 10 bases between the two ends. This CDR3 is CASSGVTDTEAFF. CDR3 nucleotide sequence: TGCGCCAGCAGCGGGGTCACGGACACTGAAGCTTTCTTT.

The chain recombines TRBV16 with TRBJ2-7; 7 nucleotides match TRBD1. CDR1 and CDR2 from the germline V gene are KGHSY and FQNENV. V lost 1 base and J lost 3; bases outside the gene matches: 6. The CDR3 is 15 amino acids. The chain's CDR3 is CASSQLGQGDYEQYF. The DNA of the CDR3 is TGTGCCAGCAGCCAATTAGGGCAGGGGGACTACGAGCAGTACTTC.

The chain is built from TRBV28 and TRBJ1-4; D is undetermined. This CDR3 is built from 13 residues. Germline CDR1 reads MDHEN; CDR2 reads SYDVKM. The ends were cut back, 3 bases at V and 0 bases at J, with 2 bases in the middle. The CDR3 spells CASSLTTNEKLFF. The CDR3 DNA reads as TGTGCCAGCAGTTTGACAACTAATGAAAAACTGTTTTTT.

This chain links TRBV7-8 with TRBJ2-1; possibly TRBD1 or TRBD2 for D (5 bases each). The germline V gene encodes CDR1 SGHVS and CDR2 FQNEAQ. Trimming took 2 bases from V and 15 from J, leaving 17 bases between them. The CDR3 has 13 amino acids. The chain's CDR3 is CASSLSQGRAVFF. The DNA for the CDR3 is TGTGCCAGCAGCTTATCCCAGGGACGGGCGGTGTTCTTC. The variable domain in full, with the rest retrieved from reference TRBV7-8 and TRBJ2-1, is GAGVSQSPRYKVAKRGQDVALRCDPISGHVSLFWYQQALGQGPEFLTYFQNEAQLDKSGLPSDRFFAERPEGSVSTLKIQRTQQEDSAVYLCASSLSQGRAVFFGPGTRLTVL.

The J gene is TRBJ2-1, the V gene TRBV29-1, with D possibly being TRBD2 (6 bases). The V end lost 6 bases, the J end lost 9 bases, and 18 bases lay between the germline ends. The CDR3 consists of 13 residues. The germline gives CDR1 SQVTM, CDR2 ANQGSEA. The CDR3 nucleotides are TGCAGCGTAGGGACTTCCCTTTTTGGTGAGCAGTTCTTC. It encodes CSVGTSLFGEQFF.

This clone came up many times. The chain recombines TRBV6-4 with TRBJ2-2; D possibly corresponds to TRBD1 (6 bases). Trimming removed 3 bases from V and 4 bases from J, with 12 bases in between. Germline CDR1 is MRHNA and CDR2 is SNTAGT. The CDR3 contains 15 residues. The CDR3 loop is CASSEEQGATGELFF. DNA for the CDR3: TGTGCCAGCAGTGAAGAACAGGGAGCCACCGGGGAGCTGTTTTTT.

The CDR3: CASRAPGTGGDLAKNIQYF. CDR3 nucleotides: TGTGCAAGTCGCGCCCCCGGGACAGGGGGGGACCTAGCCAAAAACATTCAGTACTTC. This chain joins TRBV12-2 and TRBJ2-4; the table's D call, TRBD1, has no DNA check behind it. TRBV12-2 is noted as a pseudogene. The CDR3 has 19 amino acids.

The V and J genes are TRBV5-1 and TRBJ2-1; TRBD1 might be the D (5 bases). The germline V gene has CDR1 SGHRS and CDR2 YFSETQ. The V gene lost 2 bases and the J gene lost 12 bases, with 15 bases spanning the gap. The CDR3 contains 13 residues. The DNA for the CDR3 is TGCGCCAGCAGCTTAGATGGAAGACAGAGGCAGTTCTTC. This sequence encodes CASSLDGRQRQFF.

About this clone itself: This could be a read error, since a much larger clone is one nucleotide away. The chain couples TRBV7-2 to TRBJ1-1; D is unclear. Germline loops: CDR1 SGHTA, CDR2 FQGNSA. This CDR3 spans 13 amino acids. V dropped 3 bases and J dropped 5 bases, with 10 bases sitting between them. The CDR3 is CASSFHDGTEAFF. CDR3 DNA: TGTGCCAGCAGCTTTCATGATGGGACTGAAGCTTTCTTT.

About this clone: A read error may produce the germline difference seen at one junction end. The V and J genes are TRBV7-2 and TRBJ2-1; D is unresolved. Germline-derived CDR1 and CDR2 are SGHTA and FQGNSA. The CDR3 runs 13 residues. CDR3 bases: TGTGCCAGCAGCTTAGGGCATGGAAATGAGCGGTTCTTC. As protein: CASSLGHGNERFF.

The rearrangement uses TRBV7-9 and TRBJ1-2; D is unresolved. From germline, CDR1 is SEHNR and CDR2 FQNEAQ (reference sequence). Trimming took off 3 bases at V and 8 bases at J, with 10 bases between the two ends. The CDR3 spans 12 residues. The DNA of the CDR3 is TGTGCCAGCAGCTTCCATAGTGGGGGCTACACCTTC. Translated, it gives CASSFHSGGYTF.

The chain has TRBV5-8 and TRBJ2-1, with TRBD2 identical over 7 bases. The CDR3 totals 17 residues. V was clipped by 4 bases and J by 7 bases; unmatched bases: 17. Germline V gives CDR1 SGHTS, CDR2 YDEGEE. In nucleotides, the CDR3 is TGTGCCAGCAGCCTAAGACTAGCCGTGATGGGATCAAATGAGCAGTTCTTC. It yields the protein CASSLRLAVMGSNEQFF.

Notes on this clone: A read error may explain this, as a much larger clone is one base away. The V gene is TRBV4-1, the J gene TRBJ1-1; the match to TRBD1 covers 10 bases. Per germline, CDR1 MGHRA and CDR2 YSYEKL. The CDR3 is 14 residues long. With 4 bases clipped from V and 7 bases from J, the junction kept 6 bases outside the gene matches. CDR3 loop: CASSRGQGSNEAFF. For the CDR3, the DNA is TGCGCCAGCAGCCGGGGACAGGGGAGCAATGAAGCTTTCTTT.

As to this clone: The sample contains more than one DNA sequence encoding this CDR3. The chain couples TRBV7-9 to TRBJ1-1, with a weak D call TRBD1 (6 bases). Germline V gives CDR1 SEHNR, CDR2 FQNEAQ (reference sequence). The CDR3 spans 14 residues. The germline V and J ends were trimmed by 1 base and 5 bases, with 11 bases remaining between them. CDR3 sequence: CASSLEGGGTEAFF. The CDR3 DNA reads as TGTGCCAGCAGCTTAGAAGGGGGTGGTACTGAAGCTTTCTTT. The full variable domain, its missing parts supplied by reference TRBV7-9 and TRBJ1-1, is DTGVSQNPRHKITKRGQNVTFRCDPISEHNRLYWYRQTLGQGPEFLTYFQNEAQLEKSRLLSDRFSAERPKGSFSTLEIQRTEQGDSAMYLCASSLEGGGTEAFFGQGTRLTVV.

The rearrangement joins TRBV5-1 to TRBJ1-5; D is possibly TRBD1 (6 bases). Looked up from germline, CDR1 is SGHRS and CDR2 is YFSETQ. Trimming took 0 bases from V and 2 from J, leaving 12 bases between them. The CDR3 is 16 amino acids. CDR3 sequence reads: CASSLDGRGGNQPQHF. The CDR3 DNA reads as TGCGCCAGCAGCTTGGACGGCAGGGGCGGCAATCAGCCCCAGCATTTT.

In this sample, this clone turned up a few times. V gene TRBV7-2 combines with J gene TRBJ2-2; D uncertain. Germline loops: CDR1 SGHTA, CDR2 FQGNSA. Trimming took off 3 bases at V and 3 bases at J, with 17 bases between the two ends. The CDR3 consists of 17 residues. CDR3 bases: TGTGCCAGCAGCTTCCAACCTAAAGACGGCGACACCGGGGAGCTGTTTTTT. This translates into CASSFQPKDGDTGELFF.

In DNA, the CDR3 is TGTGCCAGTAGTAAGGCAGGCGGAAGCAATCAGCCCCAGCATTTT. This translates into CASSKAGGSNQPQHF. The V gene is TRBV19, the J gene TRBJ1-5; D unresolved. Germline-derived CDR1 and CDR2 are LNHDA and SQIVND (reference sequence). This CDR3 contains 15 residues. Between the trimmed V and J ends, which lost 4 bases and 1 base, there was a span of 11 bases.

The chain combines TRBV7-3 with TRBJ2-6; D is unresolved. The germline V and J ends were trimmed by 5 bases and 2 bases, with 13 bases remaining between them. The germline V gene encodes CDR1 SGHTA and CDR2 FQGTGA. This CDR3 has 16 residues. CDR3 sequence (DNA): TGTGCCAGCAGCCCCCAGGTTGAAGCTGGGGCCAACGTCCTGACTTTC. Translation gives CASSPQVEAGANVLTF.

The chain combines TRBV19 with TRBJ2-3, with 9 bases lining up with TRBD2. After removal of 6 bases from V and 3 bases from J, the junction contained 7 bases not matched to a gene. Germline assignment: CDR1 LNHDA and CDR2 SQIVND (reference sequence). The CDR3 is 15 residues long. DNA of the CDR3: TGTGCCAGTAGCCGGACTAGCGACTCGACAGATACGCAGTATTTT. Translating gives CASSRTSDSTDTQYF.

The chain recombines TRBV28 with TRBJ1-2, with D perhaps TRBD1 (5 bases). In germline, CDR1 is MDHEN, CDR2 SYDVKM. V dropped 5 bases and J dropped 4 bases, with 20 bases sitting between them. There are 16 residues in the CDR3. CDR3: CASSPWVGARLYGYTF. DNA of the CDR3: TGTGCCAGCAGTCCATGGGTTGGGGCCCGCCTCTATGGCTACACCTTC.

The chain links TRBV9 to TRBJ2-7; D unclear. The CDR3 is made up of 15 amino acids. Looked up from germline, CDR1 is SGDLS and CDR2 is YYNGEE. Trimming shortened V by 0 bases and J by 2 bases, and 12 bases separated the two germline ends. CDR3 region: CASSVVGGPTYEQYF. The CDR3 bases are TGTGCCAGCAGCGTAGTCGGCGGACCAACCTACGAGCAGTACTTC.

This chain joins TRBV14 and TRBJ2-2; 12 bases agree with TRBD2. This CDR3 has 17 amino acids. V gave up 4 bases and J gave up 4 bases; unmatched junction bases: 7. CDR1 is SGHDN and CDR2 is FVKESK in the germline V gene. The CDR3 loop is CASSPWTSGTLTGELFF. In nucleotides, the CDR3 is TGTGCCAGCAGCCCTTGGACTAGCGGGACACTCACCGGGGAGCTGTTTTTT. Full variable domain (outside the CDR3, taken from reference TRBV14 and TRBJ2-2): EAGVTQFPSHSVIEKGQTVTLRCDPISGHDNLYWYRRVMGKEIKFLLHFVKESKQDESGMPNNRFLAERTGGTYSTLKVQPAELEDSGVYFCASSPWTSGTLTGELFFGEGSRLTVL.

As to this clone: Germline is not matched at one junction end, which may reflect a read error. This sample includes further DNA sequences coding for the same CDR3. The V gene is TRBV11-3, the J gene TRBJ2-2; D might be TRBD2 (5 bases). There are 15 residues in the CDR3. Germline CDR1 SGHNT, CDR2 YENEEA. This chain's CDR3 is CASSLDGPGTGELFF. CDR3 coding DNA: TGTGCTAGCAGCTTAGACGGGCCGGGGACCGGGGAGCTGTTTTTT.

This clone is a singleton in its sample. V gene TRBV28 combines with J gene TRBJ1-2, with D perhaps TRBD1 (6 bases). From germline, CDR1 is MDHEN and CDR2 SYDVKM. This CDR3 region has 14 residues. Trimming left V 10 bases short and J 0 bases short, with 15 bases between. CDR3 in DNA: TGTGCCACCAAGTCCCGGGGGCCTAACTATGGCTACACCTTC. It specifies CATKSRGPNYGYTF.